Listed below are T cell receptor beta chains from one sample, sequenced in a study of T cells after yellow fever vaccination. MiXCR, run by TCRdb on the 5' RACE reads, gives a single entry per CDR3 protein. The sample contains 450,000 to 550,000 distinct CDR3 sequences, 21% of which appear only once. This material consisted of PBMCs, taken 20 to 25 days after the first yellow fever vaccination. These receptors were obtained from a young man who received the YFV17D yellow fever vaccine. Both conserved end residues are part of each CDR3. The D gene is left open where the match is weak. The size entry is marked missing in some rows and otherwise reads once, few, many or a size class.

v_call	clone_size	d_call	j_call	cdr3_length	cdr3_nt	cdr3_aa
TRBV6-1	.	.	TRBJ1-3	14	TGTGCCAGCAGCGCACCGGGAGTTGGAAACACCATATATTTT	CASSAPGVGNTIYF
TRBV5-1	.	.	TRBJ1-3	13	TGCGCCAGCAGCATCAGAGGTGGAAACACCATATATTTT	CASSIRGGNTIYF
TRBV24-1	few	.	TRBJ2-3	15	TGTGCCACCAGTGATTTGACGGGGGAAACAGATACGCAGTATTTT	CATSDLTGETDTQYF
TRBV3-1	.	TRBD2	TRBJ2-5	17	TGTGCCTGCAGCCAAGATTCAGCGGGGGCGACCCGGGAGACCCAGTACTTC	CACSQDSAGATRETQYF
TRBV27	.	TRBD2	TRBJ2-3	17	TGTGCCAGCAGGGAAGGAGCGGGGGGGCTGGGCACAGATACGCAGTATTTT	CASREGAGGLGTDTQYF
TRBV2	.	TRBD2	TRBJ2-1	14	TGTGCCAGCACCTTCGAAGCGGGGGGCAATGAGCAGTTCTTC	CASTFEAGGNEQFF
TRBV4-1	few	TRBD1	TRBJ1-2	14	TGCGCCAGCACTCTGCGCGGGACAGGGGATGGCTACACCTTC	CASTLRGTGDGYTF
TRBV3-1	.	.	TRBJ2-3	15	TGTGCCAGCAGCCAAGTCGGGGGATACTACGATACGCAGTATTTT	CASSQVGGYYDTQYF
TRBV29-1	.	TRBD2	TRBJ2-1	13	TGCAGCCTCAGCGGGGGAGGCCACAATGAGCAGTTCTTC	CSLSGGGHNEQFF
TRBV11-2	many	.	TRBJ2-1	17	TGTGCCAGCAGCTTAGATGCCTTGCTAGCCCGGAGCCATGAGCAGTTCTTC	CASSLDALLARSHEQFF
TRBV5-1	few	.	TRBJ2-5	14	TGCGCCAGCGTGGTGGACAGTCTTCAAGAGACCCAGTACTTC	CASVVDSLQETQYF
TRBV4-3	many	.	TRBJ2-1	14	TGCGCCAGCAGCCAAGATATCGGGGACAATGAGCAGTTCTTC	CASSQDIGDNEQFF
TRBV12-3/TRBV12-4	few	.	TRBJ2-3	18	TGTGCCAGCAGTATTCAGGGGGGGCCGGGAACGAGAACAGATACGCAGTATTTT	CASSIQGGPGTRTDTQYF
TRBV25-1	.	TRBD2	TRBJ2-5	17	TGTGCCAGCAGTGACCCCTCTAGCGGGGGGCCCCAAGAGACCCAGTACTTC	CASSDPSSGGPQETQYF
TRBV5-1	.	.	TRBJ1-1	16	TGCGCCAGCAGCTTGATGGGGCCGGAAGGAGGGACTGAAGCTTTCTTT	CASSLMGPEGGTEAFF
TRBV4-3	many	.	TRBJ2-2	15	TGCGCCAGCAGCCCACGACCAGTACAGTCCGGGGAGCTGTTTTTT	CASSPRPVQSGELFF
TRBV12-3/TRBV12-4	.	TRBD2	TRBJ2-7	15	TGTGCCAGCAGTCCCATAGCGGGTAATCCCTACGAGCAGTACTTC	CASSPIAGNPYEQYF
TRBV10-3	.	.	TRBJ2-1	14	TGTGCCATCAGTGACCGGAGCTCCTACAATGAGCAGTTCTTC	CAISDRSSYNEQFF
TRBV5-1	.	.	TRBJ1-6	15	TGCGCCAGCAGCTTGGGTGGGACGGATAATTCACCCCTCCACTTT	CASSLGGTDNSPLHF
TRBV7-2	few	.	TRBJ2-5	13	TGTGCCAGCAGTAAACGGTACCAAGAGACCCAGTACTTC	CASSKRYQETQYF
TRBV12-3/TRBV12-4	many	.	TRBJ2-7	14	TGTGCCAGCAGTAAGGGACTCCTAGACTACGAGCAGTACTTC	CASSKGLLDYEQYF
TRBV10-3	few	TRBD1	TRBJ2-3	16	TGTGCCATCAGTGAGCCGGCCAGGGGGCGGGCAGATACGCAGTATTTT	CAISEPARGRADTQYF